This T cell receptor (beta chain) originates from a study of a mutant IDH1 vaccine in newly diagnosed glioma. Study-level background: Vaccination began 4-6 weeks post radiotherapy alone, or with temozolomide cycles. Study-wide points: Top peripheral T cell clonotype shifts appeared unrelated to pseudoprogression.

Regarding time point: week 35, safety follow-up. Each dose delivered 300 ug of mutant IDH1 20-mer peptide subcutaneously with imiquimod. Patients had eight vaccinations, in weeks 1, 3, 5, 7, 11, 15, 19 and 23. Donors harbored newly found WHO grade 3 or 4 IDH1-mutant, ATRX-lost astrocytomas. The table came from immunoSEQ multiplex PCR; TCRdb's copy has only in-frame clones and leaves some out. The table includes approximately 47,000 clones, 88% detected once. Notes on this clone: Antigen: not known.

The sequence was obtained from a woman in her forties with glioma. Source: PBMCs, taken from a glioma patient whose treatment included an IDH1 peptide vaccine.

The CDR3 DNA follows: TGCGCCAGCGCCAGCGGGGAAGTCTTCACAGATACGCAGTATTTT. It translates to CASASGEVFTDTQYF. The V and J genes are TRBV10-2 and TRBJ2-3; 7 nucleotides match TRBD2. The CDR3 is 15 amino acids. The germline gives CDR1 WSHSY, CDR2 SAAADI. Trimming cost V 8 bases and J 2 bases; bases outside gene matches: 10.